Reported below is one T cell receptor (beta chain). No cognate antigen has been identified for it. No much larger clone is present one base from it, and per-base qualities are unavailable. The data stem from a study of shared T cell receptors in the human thymus (dated by TCRdb to the early 2020s). The study in broad terms: The study investigated the way shared, self-reactive T-cell receptor alpha chains are produced in the human thymus.

The germline V gene provides CDR1 MGHRA and CDR2 YSYEKL. Trimming removed 2 bases from V and 5 bases from J, leaving 12 bases between the germline ends. Counted from cysteine to phenylalanine, this CDR3 has 14 amino acids. CDR3 DNA is the only sequence kept; it has 42 bases, read in frame from the first base. Preparation of the library involved the immunoSEQ multiplex PCR assay. Sourced from immuneACCESS, this table was stored by TCRdb with only in-frame sequences that have V and J called. A share of the clones is absent; for the studies checked, an unresolved V gene accounts for under half, and the remainder has no known explanation. The sample profile shows under 850,000 clones; around nine tenths of them were found once. Around 0.0099% of the sample goes to the ten largest clones. These sequences were also reported in another study, on human thymus T cells. The other study reports the following: Immunologically healthy infants undergoing open corrective cardiac surgery for congenital heart defects in Finland were used as donors. Thymus tissue was collected as surgical resects that were removed during corrective cardiac surgery. Biased V and J gene segment usage appeared to be present in both thymic and peripheral blood repertoires. Highly overlapping thymic TCR repertoires among unrelated individuals were reported in the related research. The study used roughly 8 infant thymus samples plus four related peripheral blood samples to characterize TCR alpha and beta repertoires. The cohort included 5 or 6 male and a couple of female infants, with donor ages spanning 7 to 244 days. Thymocytes were freed from the tissue by mechanical means and kept at -70 degrees C as pellets of roughly 9.5-31 million cells. Genomic DNA was extracted from frozen cell pellets with a QIAsymphony instrument. Using the immunoSEQ multiplex PCR assay, the TCRB and TCRAD loci were amplified from a standardized quantity of quality-controlled genomic DNA. The amplicons covered the V(D)J region and were long enough to include the CDR3 and to identify the V and J genes. Through the commercial immunoSEQ service, the amplicons were sequenced on an Illumina platform. Primer bias and sequencing errors were corrected as previously described, and TCRAD and TCRB definitions were based on the IMGT database. Analysis of the repertoires was done with immunoSEQ Analyzer 3.0 and VDJTools and included basic statistics, V/J segment usage, diversity estimates, rarefaction and pairwise overlap. Chao1, ChaoE, Efron-Thisted, Shannon and inverse Simpson indices were used to estimate diversity, which was also estimated on datasets down-sampled to the smallest sample. For repertoire overlap, CDR3 nucleotide sequence, V gene and J gene had to match strictly, and clustering was done by Jaccard-based multidimensional scaling. On average, thymus samples gave roughly 800,000 unique TCRB clonotypes, whereas blood samples gave 75,000 to 85,000.

Here the chain combines TRBV4-1 and TRBJ1-2; the D gene is possibly TRBD1, with 6 bases matching. Sequencing used thymocytes. The receptor was isolated from a boy younger than two with a congenital heart defect. Donor details come from another sample of the same person, matched by shared clones. Read as DNA, the sequence is TGCGCCAGCAGCCAACTAGGGGACACTTATGGCTACACCTTC. This encodes CASSQLGDTYGYTF.